This T cell receptor beta chain was captured in a study of CD8 T cells in Susac syndrome. Overall study findings and caveats: As the study acknowledged, the number of individuals who were part of its TCR sequencing and HLA analysis was relatively small.

With random hexamers, reverse transcription was performed on about 0.5 to 1 ug of RNA. TCRdb called the immunoSEQ multiplex PCR reads again in MiXCR, with one record for every CDR3 protein. The sample comprises 84,000 or so distinct CDR3 sequences, about 94% of which are singletons, and approximately 0.92% rests with the top ten. Note on this clonotype: The target antigen is unknown.

The sequence was obtained from a human donor with Susac syndrome. What was sequenced was CD8+ T cells from PBMCs.

The CDR3 bases are TGCGCCAGCAGCCAAGAGCCAGCGGACTCCTACGAGCAGTACTTC. Protein product: CASSQEPADSYEQYF. The rearrangement joins TRBV4-3 to TRBJ2-7; D is possibly TRBD2 (5 bases). Trimming left V 0 bases short and J 0 bases short, with 9 bases between. The CDR3 has 15 amino acids. From germline, CDR1 is LGHNA and CDR2 YSLEER.